The sequence of this T cell receptor beta chain was determined in a study of blood T cells in healthy people across ages. Study-wide points: Long-lived donors exceeded aged donors in naive CD4+ cells and diversity.

Then a second PCR, running about 7 to 11 cycles, was carried out with a sample-barcoded 5' primer and a J-beta primer mix. TCRdb redid the calling of the 5' RACE reads with MiXCR, one entry per CDR3 protein. The data hold 550,000 to 650,000 distinct CDR3 sequences, with 25% to 35% observed a single time. This clonotype has only a few counts. Its antigen is currently unknown. The junction shows a germline mismatch at one end, possibly a read error. The donors, aged roughly 6 to 90, were healthy Caucasians from Russia. PBMCs were isolated at a quantity of at least 7 million per sample. Total RNA was isolated from each sample in quantities of at least 5 micrograms. Germline CDR1 and CDR2: LGHDT and YNNKEL (reference sequence). The CDR3 is 15 residues long.

The sample taken for sequencing was blood. The TCR sequence derives from an elderly woman in good health. The chain employs TRBV3-1 and TRBJ2-5; D possibly uses TRBD1 or TRBD2 (5 bases each). The CDR3 DNA reads TGTGCCAGCAGCCAAGATAAGATGGGTGAGGGGACCCGGTACTTC. It is translated as CASSQDKMGEGTRYF.